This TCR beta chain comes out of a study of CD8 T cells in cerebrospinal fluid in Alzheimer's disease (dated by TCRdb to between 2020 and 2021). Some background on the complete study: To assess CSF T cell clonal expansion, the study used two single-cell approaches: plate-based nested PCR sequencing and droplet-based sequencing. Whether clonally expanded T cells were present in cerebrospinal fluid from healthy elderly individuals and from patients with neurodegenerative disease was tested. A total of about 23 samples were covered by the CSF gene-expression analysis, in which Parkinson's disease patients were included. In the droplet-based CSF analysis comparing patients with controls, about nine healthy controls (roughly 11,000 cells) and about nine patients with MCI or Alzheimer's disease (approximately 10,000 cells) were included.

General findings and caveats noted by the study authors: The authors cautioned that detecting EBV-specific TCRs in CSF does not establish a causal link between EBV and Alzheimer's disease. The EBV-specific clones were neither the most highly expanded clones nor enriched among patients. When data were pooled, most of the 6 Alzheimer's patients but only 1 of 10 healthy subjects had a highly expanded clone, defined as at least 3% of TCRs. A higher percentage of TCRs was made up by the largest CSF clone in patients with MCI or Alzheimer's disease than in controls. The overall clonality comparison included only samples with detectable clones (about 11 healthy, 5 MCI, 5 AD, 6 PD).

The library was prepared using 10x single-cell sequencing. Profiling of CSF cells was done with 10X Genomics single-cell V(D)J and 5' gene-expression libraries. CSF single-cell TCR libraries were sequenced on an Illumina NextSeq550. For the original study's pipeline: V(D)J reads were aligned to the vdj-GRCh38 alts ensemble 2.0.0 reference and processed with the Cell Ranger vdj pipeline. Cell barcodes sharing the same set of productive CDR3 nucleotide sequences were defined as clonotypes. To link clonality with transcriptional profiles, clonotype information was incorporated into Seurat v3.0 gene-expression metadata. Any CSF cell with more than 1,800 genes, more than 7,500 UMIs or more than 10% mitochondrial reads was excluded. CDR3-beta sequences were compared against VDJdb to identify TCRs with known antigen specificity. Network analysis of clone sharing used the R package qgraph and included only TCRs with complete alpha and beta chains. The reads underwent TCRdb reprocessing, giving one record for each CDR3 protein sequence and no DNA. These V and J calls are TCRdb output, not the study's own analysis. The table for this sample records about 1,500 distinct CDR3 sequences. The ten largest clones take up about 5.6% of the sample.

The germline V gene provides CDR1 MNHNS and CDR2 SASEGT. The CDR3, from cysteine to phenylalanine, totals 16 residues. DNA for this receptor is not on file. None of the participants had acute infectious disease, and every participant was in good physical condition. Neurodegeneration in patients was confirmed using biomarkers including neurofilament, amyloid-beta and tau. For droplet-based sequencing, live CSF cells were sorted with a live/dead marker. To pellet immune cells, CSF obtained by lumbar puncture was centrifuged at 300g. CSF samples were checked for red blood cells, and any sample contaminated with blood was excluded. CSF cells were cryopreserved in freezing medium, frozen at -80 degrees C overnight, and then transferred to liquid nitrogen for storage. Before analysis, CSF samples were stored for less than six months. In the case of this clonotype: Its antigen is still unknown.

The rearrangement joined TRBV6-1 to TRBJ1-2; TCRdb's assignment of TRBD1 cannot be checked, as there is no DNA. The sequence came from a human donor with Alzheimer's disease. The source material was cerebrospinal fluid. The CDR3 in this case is CASSEDGGSPGYGYTF.